Sequencing of this T cell receptor (beta chain) was carried out in a study of blood T cell repertoires in COVID-19. On the study more broadly: There were acute and convalescent COVID-19 samples, and they came from the United States, Italy and Spain. T cells, B-cell-depleted T cells, or PBMCs supplied cDNA or gDNA.

Trimming took 4 bases from V and 5 from J, leaving 15 bases between them. This CDR3 region has 15 residues. The germline gives CDR1 LGHDT, CDR2 YNNKEL (reference sequence). Study processing details: Estimation of nucleated cell counts relied on the amplification of reference gene primers. TCRdb's table, derived via immunoSEQ multiplex PCR, lists solely in-frame clones and lacks some. That table gives V, J and clone size, and the DNA gave D and trimming. The top ten hold 15% to 18% of the sample, which has 55,000 to 75,000 clones, roughly 77% seen once. This receptor was identified in a man of 80 years or more with acute or convalescent COVID-19. The sequencing sample was made of peripheral blood. This sequence joins TRBV3-1 (or the pseudogene TRBV3-2) and TRBJ2-1; D possibly corresponds to TRBD2 (5 bases). In DNA, the CDR3 is TGTGCCAGCAGCCCGCGCGGGCTAAGCGACAATGAGCAGTTCTTC. It yields the protein CASSPRGLSDNEQFF.